Presented here are 8 T cell receptor beta chains from one specimen sequenced in a study of human T cells and chemical hapten exposure. The time point is: patch test 1, 2 weeks after DPC sensitization. Treatment denoted: therapeutic diphenylcyclopropenone sensitization with weekly scalp DPC. TCRdb reprocessed the RACE reads via MiXCR and lists one record per CDR3 protein. The sample comprises around 160,000 distinct CDR3 sequences, approximately 14% of which are singletons, and 1.5% to 2% rests with the top ten. The source material was whole blood, sampled in connection with sensitization to the hapten diphenylcyclopropenone (DPC). These receptors all stem from a woman under 40 with alopecia areata. Some clones in this sample may be carry-over from other donors' samples.

There are a few counts of this clonotype. This rearrangement joins TRBV4-1 to TRBJ1-1, with D tentatively TRBD1 (5 bases). Germline V lookup: CDR1 MGHRA, CDR2 YSYEKL. This CDR3 comprises 17 residues. Trimming left V 4 bases short and J 1 base short, with 19 bases between. CDR3 amino acids: CASSREGMQGPNTEAFF. CDR3 bases: TGCGCCAGCAGCCGGGAAGGGATGCAGGGCCCGAACACTGAAGCTTTCTTT.

This clonotype has more than one count but fewer than ten. This chain connects TRBV7-9 to TRBJ1-2; perhaps TRBD1 as D (5 bases). CDR1 is SEHNR, CDR2 FQNEAQ, per germline (reference sequence). The CDR3 is 16 amino acids. Between the trimmed V and J ends, which lost 5 bases and 4 bases, there was a span of 20 bases. In nucleotides, the CDR3 is TGTGCCAGCAGCAACGGGAACAGGCCGTCCCCCTATGGCTACACCTTC. Protein: CASSNGNRPSPYGYTF.

This clonotype showed up just once. Relative to the germline gene, one junction end is altered; a read error may explain this. This rearrangement joins TRBV4-1 to TRBJ2-7, with 10 bases that match TRBD1. Germline V CDR1 and CDR2: MGHRA, YSYEKL. The CDR3 extends over 15 amino acids. In DNA, the CDR3 is TGCGCCAGCAGCCAGACGTCGACAGGGGGCTACGAGCAGAACTTC. It codes for CASSQTSTGGYEQNF.

This clonotype occurred a few times. This rearrangement joins TRBV11-2 to TRBJ2-5; D gene unclear. Germline V lookup: CDR1 SGHAT, CDR2 FQNNGV. Trimming took off 5 bases at V and 0 bases at J, with 13 bases between the two ends. CDR3 length: 15 amino acids. CDR3 region: CASSPPKAYQETQYF. The CDR3 DNA is TGTGCCAGCAGCCCCCCAAAGGCGTACCAAGAGACCCAGTACTTC. The whole variable domain, filled in from reference TRBV11-2 and TRBJ2-5, reads EAGVAQSPRYKIIEKRQSVAFWCNPISGHATLYWYQQILGQGPKLLIQFQNNGVVDDSQLPKDRFSAERLKGVDSTLKIQPAKLEDSAVYLCASSPPKAYQETQYFGPGTRLLVL.

This clonotype was found a few times. The J gene is TRBJ2-7, the V gene TRBV28; weak D call: TRBD2 (5 bases). This CDR3 comprises 14 residues. Germline CDR1 is MDHEN and CDR2 is SYDVKM. Trimming stripped 6 bases from V and 1 base from J, with 13 bases between. CDR3: CASRPGSISYEQYF. CDR3 DNA sequence: TGTGCCAGCAGACCGGGATCCATATCCTACGAGCAGTACTTC.

V gene TRBV20-1 combines with J gene TRBJ2-3; no clear D. Trimming removed 1 base from V and 1 base from J, with 9 bases in between. CDR1 is DFQATT, CDR2 SNEGSKA, per germline (reference sequence). The CDR3 has 14 residues. The CDR3 reads CSARVAARTDTQYF. DNA for the CDR3: TGCAGTGCTAGAGTGGCAGCCCGCACAGATACGCAGTATTTT.

The J gene is TRBJ1-2, the V gene TRBV15; D is perhaps TRBD1 (6 bases). CDR1 is LNHNV, CDR2 YYDKDF, per germline (reference sequence). The CDR3 sequence is 14 residues long. V lost 11 bases and J lost 0, with 16 bases in between. The CDR3 is CAVTMDRANYGYTF. The CDR3 DNA follows: TGTGCCGTCACCATGGACAGAGCTAACTATGGCTACACCTTC.

This clonotype was seen a few times. The V gene is TRBV7-6, the J gene TRBJ2-2; D may be TRBD2 (6 bases). Trimming removed 5 bases at V and 3 bases at J, with 13 bases between. Germline values: CDR1 SGHVS, CDR2 FNYEAQ. The CDR3 extends over 15 amino acids. CDR3 sequence: CASSPLGGHTGELFF. CDR3 coding DNA: TGTGCCAGCAGCCCGTTGGGGGGACACACCGGGGAGCTGTTTTTT.